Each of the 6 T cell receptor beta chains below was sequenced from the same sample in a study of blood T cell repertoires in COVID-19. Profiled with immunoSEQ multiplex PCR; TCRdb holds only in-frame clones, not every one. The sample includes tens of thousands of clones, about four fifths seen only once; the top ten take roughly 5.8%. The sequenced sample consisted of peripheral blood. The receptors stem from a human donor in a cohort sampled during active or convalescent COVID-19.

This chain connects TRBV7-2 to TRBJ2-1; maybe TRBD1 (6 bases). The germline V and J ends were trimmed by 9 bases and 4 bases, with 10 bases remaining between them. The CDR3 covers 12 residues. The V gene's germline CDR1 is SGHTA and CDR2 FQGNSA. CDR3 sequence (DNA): TGTGCCAGTGGGGGCGGGTACAATGAGCAGTTCTTC. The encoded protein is CASGGGYNEQFF. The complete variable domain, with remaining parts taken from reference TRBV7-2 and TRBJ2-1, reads GAGVSQSPSNKVTEKGKDVELRCDPISGHTALYWYRQSLGQGLEFLIYFQGNSAPDKSGLPSDRFSAERTGGSVSTLTIQRTQQEDSAVYLCASGGGYNEQFFGPGTRLTVL.

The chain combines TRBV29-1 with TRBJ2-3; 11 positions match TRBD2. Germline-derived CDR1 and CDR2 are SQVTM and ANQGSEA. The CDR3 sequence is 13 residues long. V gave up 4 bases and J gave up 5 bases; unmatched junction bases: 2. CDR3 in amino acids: CSVVAGGLDTQYF. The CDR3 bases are TGCAGCGTTGTAGCGGGGGGGCTAGATACGCAGTATTTT.

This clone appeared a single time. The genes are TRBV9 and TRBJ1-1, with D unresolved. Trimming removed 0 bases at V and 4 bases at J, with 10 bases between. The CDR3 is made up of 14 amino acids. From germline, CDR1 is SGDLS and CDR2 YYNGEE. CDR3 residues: CASSVVDRGTEAFF. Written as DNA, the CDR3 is TGTGCCAGCAGCGTAGTCGATCGGGGCACTGAAGCTTTCTTT.

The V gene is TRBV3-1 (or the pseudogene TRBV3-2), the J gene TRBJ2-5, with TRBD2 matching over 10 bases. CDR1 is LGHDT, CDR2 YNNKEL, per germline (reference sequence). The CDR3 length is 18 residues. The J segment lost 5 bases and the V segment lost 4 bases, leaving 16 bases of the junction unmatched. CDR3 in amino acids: CASSPLRLSGGVKETQYF. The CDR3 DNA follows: TGTGCCAGCAGCCCTCTCCGTCTGAGCGGGGGGGTGAAGGAGACCCAGTACTTC.

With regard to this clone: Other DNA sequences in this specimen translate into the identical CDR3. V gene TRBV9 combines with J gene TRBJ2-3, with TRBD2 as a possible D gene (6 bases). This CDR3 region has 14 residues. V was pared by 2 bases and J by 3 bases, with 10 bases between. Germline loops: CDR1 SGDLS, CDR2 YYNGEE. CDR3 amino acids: CASSVSGGTDTQYF. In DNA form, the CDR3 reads TGTGCCAGCAGCGTTAGTGGGGGGACAGATACGCAGTATTTT.

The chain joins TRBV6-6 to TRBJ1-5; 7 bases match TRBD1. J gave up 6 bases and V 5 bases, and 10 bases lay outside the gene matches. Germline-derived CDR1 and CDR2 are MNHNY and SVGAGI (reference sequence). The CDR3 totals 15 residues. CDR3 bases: TGTGCCAGCAGTGGACCCGGGACAGCCAGTCAGCCCCAGCATTTT. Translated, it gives CASSGPGTASQPQHF.